This record concerns one T cell receptor beta chain sequence. The antigen is unknown. Germline V gene sequence: CDR1 GTSNPN, CDR2 SVGIG (reference sequence). The CDR3 extends over 13 amino acids. The V end was cut by 7 bases, the J end by 5 bases, with 14 bases between. The sample originates from a study of blood T cells in healthy people across ages. The second PCR ran about 7 to 12 cycles with a sample-barcoded 5' primer and J-beta primers. From the 5' RACE reads, TCRdb called clonotypes with MiXCR, one entry per CDR3 protein. The table records fewer than 1 million distinct CDR3 sequences, roughly 44% of them present only once. Total RNA amounts of at least 6 micrograms were extracted per sample. Study-level findings and limits: A strong correlation was seen between TCR beta diversity and naive T cell percentage. Significant beta diversity loss was already apparent by age roughly 38, declining roughly linearly.

The sample was blood. The rearrangement uses TRBV30 and TRBJ2-2; possibly TRBD2 for D (5 bases). The receptor comes from a man in his sixties in good health. This CDR3 is CAFNVDFTGELFF. The DNA for the CDR3 is TGTGCCTTCAACGTGGACTTTACCGGGGAGCTGTTTTTT.